Presented here are 21 T cell receptor beta chains from one specimen sequenced in a study of early T cells in non-severe SARS-CoV-2 infection (dated by TCRdb to the early 2020s). Library creation used 5' RACE. The instrument was a NextSeq 500. The public reads were reanalyzed by TCRdb: fastp trimming at Q25, MiXCR alignment, in-frame beta chains only. Here each entry gathers all rows of one CDR3 protein and keeps the most common genes and DNA. The sample table shows more than 65,000 distinct CDR3 sequences, and around 13% are seen once. The top ten hold about 5% of the sample. Source material: whole blood. Receptor source: an adult who was a healthcare worker with PCR-confirmed SARS-CoV-2 infection or an uninfected control (not recorded which).

This clonotype has more than one count but fewer than ten. V gene TRBV5-4 combines with J gene TRBJ1-1; D call uncertain. CDR1 SGHNT and CDR2 YYREEE come from the germline V gene (reference sequence). Trimming shortened V by 0 bases and J by 1 base, and 10 bases separated the two germline ends. The CDR3 covers 15 residues. Written as DNA, the CDR3 is TGTGCCAGCAGCTTGGGAGGGCGCGGGAACACTGAAGCTTTCTTT. Its protein product is CASSLGGRGNTEAFF.

The gene calls are TRBV20-1 and TRBJ2-3; 10 positions agree with TRBD2. V lost 3 bases and J lost 0; bases outside the gene matches: 9. Per germline, CDR1 DFQATT and CDR2 SNEGSKA (reference sequence). The CDR3 has 17 residues. The CDR3 loop reads CSASWPSGGFSTDTQYF. Written as DNA, the CDR3 is TGCAGTGCTAGTTGGCCTAGCGGGGGATTCAGCACAGATACGCAGTATTTT.

This clonotype was observed at least ten times. The rearrangement links TRBV2 to TRBJ2-2; D is unresolved. The length of the CDR3 is 12 residues. The germline V gene has CDR1 SNHLY and CDR2 FYNNEI. V shed 6 bases and J shed 4 bases, with 6 bases lying between them. The CDR3 sequence is CASRKGTGELFF. The DNA for the CDR3 is TGTGCCAGCAGGAAGGGCACCGGGGAGCTGTTTTTT.

The gene calls are TRBV7-2 and TRBJ2-1, with TRBD1 as a possible D gene (7 bases). This CDR3 spans 13 amino acids. Trimming removed 8 bases at V and 4 bases at J, with 12 bases between. Germline CDR1 and CDR2: SGHTA and FQGNSA. CDR3 coding DNA: TGTGCCAGCCAGGGGGGACAATACAATGAGCAGTTCTTC. It encodes CASQGGQYNEQFF.

V is TRBV2 and J is TRBJ2-5, with D perhaps matching TRBD2 (7 bases). Trimming took 6 bases from V and 9 from J, leaving 14 bases between them. CDR3 length: 12 residues. Looked up from germline, CDR1 is SNHLY and CDR2 is FYNNEI. CDR3 in amino acids: CASRGGHLAQYF. CDR3 coding DNA: TGTGCCAGCAGGGGGGGGCATTTGGCCCAGTACTTC.

This clonotype was observed many times. This sequence joins TRBV7-2 and TRBJ2-7; possible D gene TRBD2, 7 bases. This CDR3 spans 16 amino acids. Per germline, CDR1 SGHTA and CDR2 FQGNSA. The ends were cut back, 5 bases at V and 3 bases at J, with 20 bases in the middle. The CDR3 region has the DNA TGTGCCAGCAGCACCCAAGGGGGGAGCGGGATCTACGAGCAGTACTTC. It is translated as CASSTQGGSGIYEQYF. Filled out from reference TRBV7-2 and TRBJ2-7, the complete variable domain reads GAGVSQSPSNKVTEKGKDVELRCDPISGHTALYWYRQSLGQGLEFLIYFQGNSAPDKSGLPSDRFSAERTGGSVSTLTIQRTQQEDSAVYLCASSTQGGSGIYEQYFGPGTRLTVT.

This clonotype was found many times. The V gene is TRBV11-2, the J gene TRBJ2-5, with 10 nucleotides matching TRBD1. Germline values: CDR1 SGHAT, CDR2 FQNNGV. The CDR3 is 17 residues long. With V trimmed by 3 bases and J by 4 bases, 11 bases remained unmatched. The CDR3, as DNA: TGTGCCAGCAGCTTTAGCGACAGGGGGCGCGGCGTAGAGACCCAGTACTTC. Its translation is CASSFSDRGRGVETQYF.

Within the sample, this clonotype is medium-sized. This chain uses TRBV12-3 or TRBV12-4 with TRBJ2-1; TRBD2 matches 16 bases. The CDR3 sequence is 18 residues long. J lost 5 bases, V lost 3 bases, and 7 bases had no gene match. CDR3 in DNA: TGTGCCAGCAGTTTGGGACTAGCGGGAGGGTCACCCCACAATGAGCAGTTCTTC. This translates into CASSLGLAGGSPHNEQFF.

Ten or more counts support this clonotype. The chain combines TRBV7-9 with TRBJ1-1; D uncertain. CDR3 length: 14 residues. The germline V gene encodes CDR1 SEHNR and CDR2 FQNEAQ (reference sequence). V lost 6 bases to trimming and J lost 4 bases, with 15 bases between them. CDR3 DNA sequence: TGTGCCAGCAGGGGTGGGATGGCTACCACTGAAGCTTTCTTT. Translating it yields CASRGGMATTEAFF.

This clonotype was detected many times. The chain has TRBV19 and TRBJ2-3, with D possibly being TRBD1 (6 bases). Germline V gene sequence: CDR1 LNHDA, CDR2 SQIVND (reference sequence). V lost 5 bases, J lost 2 bases, and 14 bases lay in between. This CDR3 region has 15 residues. The CDR3 sequence: CASSPFGTTTDTQYF. CDR3 DNA: TGTGCCAGTAGTCCCTTCGGGACAACCACAGATACGCAGTATTTT.

This clonotype was seen many times. The chain joins TRBV27 to TRBJ1-2, with 7 positions matching TRBD1. Germline trimming cut 5 bases from V and 8 bases from J; bases unmatched to any gene: 8. This CDR3 spans 13 amino acids. Germline CDR1 and CDR2: MNHEY and SMNVEV (reference sequence). The chain's CDR3 is CASSATGTRGYTF. CDR3 coding DNA: TGTGCCAGCAGTGCGACAGGGACAAGGGGCTACACCTTC.

This clonotype was picked up many times. The chain combines TRBV6-6 with TRBJ1-2, with TRBD1 matching 7 bases. The germline gives CDR1 MNHNY, CDR2 SVGAGI (reference sequence). V shed 5 bases and J 2 bases; nucleotides not matched to a gene: 5. CDR3 size: 14 residues. The CDR3 coding sequence is TGTGCCAGCAGTAGGGGGCCGAGAAACTATGGCTACACCTTC. It is translated as CASSRGPRNYGYTF.

In its sample, this clonotype was seen many times. The rearrangement uses TRBV21-1 and TRBJ2-2; no DNA check was done on the table's D call, TRBD1. TRBV21-1 is a recognized pseudogene. The CDR3 contains 15 residues. CDR3 sequence: CARRQDSENTGELFF. CDR3 nucleotide sequence: TGTGCCCGGCGCCAGGACTCAGAGAACACCGGGGAGCTGTTTTTT.

This clonotype was found a few times. This rearrangement joins TRBV23-1 to TRBJ2-7; weak D call: TRBD2 (5 bases). TRBV23-1 is labeled an ORF, and its function is uncertain. V was cut by 3 bases and J by 2 bases, with 14 bases left in between. This CDR3 comprises 15 residues. The CDR3 nucleotides read TGCGCCAGCAGTCACGATAAGCGGACCACCTACGAGCAGTACTTC. This gives the protein CASSHDKRTTYEQYF.

Many counts were recorded for this clonotype. For the CDR3, the DNA is TGCAGTGCTGGTTCACTAGCGGTCTCCTACAATGAGCAGTTCTTC. Its protein product is CSAGSLAVSYNEQFF. The chain is built from TRBV20-1 and TRBJ2-1; 8 bases align to TRBD2. Germline V gene sequence: CDR1 DFQATT, CDR2 SNEGSKA (reference sequence). Losses at the gene ends were 5 bases for V and 0 bases for J; bases not matched to a gene: 6. This CDR3 spans 15 amino acids.

The chain has TRBV7-9 and TRBJ1-6; 7 bases map to TRBD1. Germline lookup yields CDR1 SEHNR and CDR2 FQNEAQ (reference sequence). The ends lost 6 bases at V and 8 bases at J; junction bases unmatched: 10. CDR3 length: 15 amino acids. In DNA, the CDR3 is TGTGCCAGCAGTTCCGACAGGGAGCCTGATTCACCCCTCCACTTT. Its translation: CASSSDREPDSPLHF.

This clonotype has just a few counts. In nucleotides, the CDR3 is TGTGCCAGTCGGGACTCCGTTGGAGAGCAGTTCTTC. Its translation: CASRDSVGEQFF. The chain links TRBV5-3 to TRBJ2-1; D possibly corresponds to TRBD2 (6 bases). TRBV5-3 belongs to the ORF category, with a function that is uncertain. Deletions cut 8 bases from V and 10 bases from J, with 16 bases between. The CDR3 is 12 amino acids.

The chain couples TRBV11-2 to TRBJ2-7; the match to TRBD1 covers 8 bases. V gave up 4 bases and J gave up 9 bases; unmatched junction bases: 17. The CDR3 has 16 amino acids. Germline V gene data show CDR1 as SGHAT and CDR2 as FQNNGV. The CDR3 DNA sequence: TGTGCCAGCAGCTCTCCCAGGACCGGACAGGGTAGGCTGCAGTACTTC. It yields the protein CASSSPRTGQGRLQYF.

This clonotype was counted at least ten times. The chain has TRBV9 and TRBJ1-3; maybe TRBD1 (5 bases). Trimming took off 1 base at V and 0 bases at J, with 17 bases between the two ends. Germline assignment: CDR1 SGDLS and CDR2 YYNGEE. The CDR3 is made up of 18 amino acids. The CDR3 region has the DNA TGTGCCAGCAGCGTATCGACCGGGACGGCAAACTCTGGAAACACCATATATTTT. Protein: CASSVSTGTANSGNTIYF.

This clonotype came up many times. The gene calls are TRBV2 and TRBJ1-3; TRBD1 matches at 7 bases. The trim removed 4 bases at V and 0 bases at J, leaving 3 bases unmatched. The CDR3 totals 15 residues. Germline values: CDR1 SNHLY, CDR2 FYNNEI. CDR3 sequence reads: CASSATGTSGNTIYF. Here the CDR3 DNA reads TGTGCCAGCAGTGCGACAGGGACCTCTGGAAACACCATATATTTT.

The sample holds many counts of this clonotype. V and J are TRBV29-1 and TRBJ1-1; D perhaps matches TRBD1 (5 bases). The V gene's germline CDR1 is SQVTM and CDR2 ANQGSEA. The CDR3 has 13 amino acids. V shed 6 bases and J shed 4 bases, with 15 bases lying between them. In DNA form, the CDR3 reads TGCAGCGTGTCAGGGTTATGGGGCACTGAAGCTTTCTTT. It encodes CSVSGLWGTEAFF.